This T cell receptor (beta chain) was captured in a study of blood T cell repertoires in COVID-19. TCRdb's copy holds only in-frame clones and misses some; the assay was immunoSEQ multiplex PCR. The sample comprises about 200,000 clones, 70% to 90% of which are singletons, and about 4.1% rests with the top ten. Sequencing used PBMCs or T cells enriched from blood (not recorded which). This sequence originates from a woman aged 40 to 50 with acute COVID-19.

The DNA for the CDR3 is TGTGCCAGCAGCCGCCAGGGGGGTGTCGGATACGAGCAGTACTTC. It codes for CASSRQGGVGYEQYF. This rearrangement joins TRBV14 to TRBJ2-7; D is possibly TRBD1 (7 bases). Germline CDR1 SGHDN, CDR2 FVKESK. V lost 4 bases to trimming and J lost 4 bases, with 17 bases between them. The CDR3 consists of 15 residues. Filled out from reference TRBV14 and TRBJ2-7, the complete variable domain reads EAGVTQFPSHSVIEKGQTVTLRCDPISGHDNLYWYRRVMGKEIKFLLHFVKESKQDESGMPNNRFLAERTGGTYSTLKVQPAELEDSGVYFCASSRQGGVGYEQYFGPGTRLTVT.